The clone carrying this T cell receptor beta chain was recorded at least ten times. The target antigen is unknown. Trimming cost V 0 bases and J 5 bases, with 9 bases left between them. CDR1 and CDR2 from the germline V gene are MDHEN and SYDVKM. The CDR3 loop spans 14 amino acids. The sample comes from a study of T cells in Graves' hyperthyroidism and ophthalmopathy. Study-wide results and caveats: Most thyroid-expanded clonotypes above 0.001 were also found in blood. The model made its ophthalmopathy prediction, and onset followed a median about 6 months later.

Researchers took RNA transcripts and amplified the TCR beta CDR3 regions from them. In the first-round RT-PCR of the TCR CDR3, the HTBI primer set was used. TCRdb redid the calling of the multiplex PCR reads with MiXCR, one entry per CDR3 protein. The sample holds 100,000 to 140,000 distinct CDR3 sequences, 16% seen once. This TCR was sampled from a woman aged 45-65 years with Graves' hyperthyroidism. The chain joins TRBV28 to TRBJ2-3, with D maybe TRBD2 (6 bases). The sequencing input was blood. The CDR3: CASSLWSGLDTQYF. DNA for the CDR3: TGTGCCAGCAGTTTATGGAGCGGGCTAGATACGCAGTATTTT.